This record concerns one T cell receptor beta chain sequence. Ten or more counts support this clonotype. What antigen it recognizes has not been identified. Base qualities were left out, and no much larger clone turns up one base away. TCR alpha and beta CDR3 regions were amplified with the iRepertoire nested amplicon-rescue multiplex PCR (arm-PCR) platform from RNA. The input for one-step reverse transcription and amplification was roughly 85-400 ng of either tissue mRNA or PBMC total RNA. Following bead purification, Illumina adapters were added by a secondary multiplex PCR, and libraries between 200 and 400 bp were gel-purified. Internal 6-nucleotide barcodes were carried by the libraries and were used for demultiplexing. Sequencing of libraries was performed on an Illumina MiSeq with 2x220 or 2x250 nucleotide paired-end reads. The paper's processing steps were these. FLASH 1.2.11 was used to merge paired reads, and BWA-MEM then aligned the reads to the GRCh37 human genome before TRA and TRB reads were extracted. An IMGT-derived reference of cassette sequences and CDR3 motifs, with pseudogenes included, was used for V and J assignment. Three-frame translation of reads was performed, and productive CDR3s were defined as those with a C...FGXG motif and no stop codons. A clonotype was defined as a unique combination of a V-J cassette pair and a CDR3 amino acid sequence. Filtering of reads was based on Hamming distance, with the threshold set by the sequence error rate of each sample in mapped regions. TCRdb ran its own pipeline on the public reads, namely fastp trimming at Q25 and MiXCR clone calling, and kept in-frame beta chains. Each entry is one CDR3 protein sequence, shown with its most common DNA and genes. Here the V and J calls rest on TCRdb's processing, not on the authors' analysis. The table for this sample lists roughly 120,000 distinct CDR3 sequences; roughly 20% of them were counted only once. Together, the top ten hold roughly 15% of the sample.

This entry belongs to a study of glioma-infiltrating T cells (dated by TCRdb to about 2016). Background for the entire study: Glioma tissue, non-neoplastic brain tissue and matched peripheral blood mononuclear cells were used as sources from which TCR alpha- and beta-chain repertoires were sequenced. The paired cohort comprised three low-grade glioma patients, roughly 8 primary glioblastoma patients and three non-glioma patients contributing non-neoplastic brain tissue. To measure divergence between tissue and blood T-cell populations, each tissue-infiltrating repertoire was compared with the peripheral blood repertoire of the same patient.

Results the study describes overall, beyond this receptor: Tissue and blood shared very few CDR3 sequences, a result attributed to high CDR3 diversity and limited sampling. In non-neoplastic patients, VJ-independent divergence between tissue and blood fell below expectation, whereas in all gliomas, and especially in low-grade gliomas, the divergence rose above expectation. Small numbers underpinned the group comparisons: about eight glioblastoma patients, three low-grade glioma patients and three non-neoplastic patients.

V and J are truncated by 3 bases and 5 bases respectively, leaving an intervening sequence of 11 bases. The germline V gene specifies MNHNS as CDR1 and SASEGT as CDR2. Including the terminal cysteine and phenylalanine, the CDR3 comprises 14 residues. Only the CDR3 part of the read is kept: 42 bases, read in frame from the first base. Sequenced: glioma tissue, nonneoplastic brain tissue, or PBMCs (not recorded which). This TCR was sampled from a human donor with low-grade glioma or glioblastoma, undergoing nonglioma brain surgery, or in good health (not recorded which). Here the chain combines TRBV6-1 and TRBJ1-3; a confident D gene designation cannot be given. CDR3 loop: CASSDFASRNTIYF. The nucleotides are TGTGCCAGCAGTGACTTCGCCTCAAGAAACACCATATATTTT.